Sequencing of this T cell receptor beta chain was carried out in a study of T cells after yellow fever vaccination. The study, taken as a whole, reports: Across the CD4 and CD8 compartments, a small share of clonotypes was present in both.

TCRdb itself ran the 5' RACE reads through MiXCR, one entry per CDR3 protein. Of about 320,000 distinct CDR3 sequences listed, around 4.5% are singletons. About this clonotype itself: Its antigen is unidentified.

This specimen consisted of PBMCs, obtained 15 days after the yellow fever booster vaccination. This sequence was found in a young man who received the YFV17D yellow fever vaccine.

The CDR3 bases are TGTGCCAGCAGTTTTTCTCTCCCGGGACAGGGGCAAGCCGGGGAGCTGTTTTTT. It codes for CASSFSLPGQGQAGELFF. The V call is TRBV27, the J call TRBJ2-2, with 10 bases matching TRBD1. CDR1 and CDR2 (germline): MNHEY, SMNVEV (reference sequence). Trimming cost V 3 bases and J 6 bases; bases outside gene matches: 13. This CDR3 has 18 amino acids.